This T cell receptor (beta chain) was documented in a study of T cells after posttransplantation cyclophosphamide. Study results and limitations: Recipient CMV seropositivity and CMV reactivation strongly tracked TRB clonality. Later blood repertoires were often dominated by clones from the donor CD8+ memory compartment. Skin or GI-infiltrating T cells shared few TRB sequences with blood.

Clones were read by immunoSEQ multiplex PCR, and TCRdb kept only the in-frame ones, dropping some. The sample holds about 41,000 clones, and no clone turns up only once. Peripheral blood was collected from the related graft donor on the marrow donation day. Germline V gene data show CDR1 as MNHEY and CDR2 as SVGEGT. The CDR3 consists of 12 residues. Deletions cut 6 bases from V and 2 bases from J, with 8 bases between. At least ten counts were recorded for this clone. Its antigen is currently unknown. Sequenced material: PBMCs. The chain couples TRBV6-2 or TRBV6-3 to TRBJ2-7; D gene unclear. This sequence was found in a man between 25 and 39 years old in good health and a related stem cell transplant donor. The CDR3 nucleotides read TGTGCCAGCAGCCAAGGCCCCTACGAGCAGTACTTC. Its translation is CASSQGPYEQYF.